One T cell receptor beta chain is described in this entry. Its antigen is not identified. The CDR3 totals 13 residues. Germline-derived CDR1 and CDR2 are LNHDA and SQIVND (reference sequence). V was clipped by 2 bases and J by 3 bases, with 5 bases between them. The primer mix had 52 TRBV and 13 TRBJ primers. This table comes from immunoSEQ multiplex PCR, and its TCRdb copy is limited to in-frame clones, with some not included. The sample holds around 32,000 clones; 80% to 95% are singletons and the top ten take roughly 1.6%. This entry belongs to a study of regulatory T cells. Patients aged 2 to 39 years had fewer naive and more memory CD4+ and CD8+ T cells. Regulatory (CD25-high CD127-low) and conventional (CD25-low CD127-high) CD4+ T cells were sorted separately. Study results and limitations: In CD3G-deficient patients, conventional CD4+ T cells were enriched for hydrophobic CDR3 residues at positions 6 and 7. Skewed V and J usage and few unique V-J pairs marked patient repertoires, most in Tregs.

The V gene is TRBV19, the J gene TRBJ1-5; unclear D gene. This clonotype was obtained from a person aged 18-35 years with CD3G deficiency. The sample taken for sequencing was conventional CD4+ T cells sorted from blood. CDR3 sequence: CASSIQANQPQHF. CDR3 nucleotide sequence: TGTGCCAGTAGTATACAGGCCAATCAGCCCCAGCATTTT. The full variable domain, with the rest looked up from reference TRBV19 and TRBJ1-5, is DGGITQSPKYLFRKEGQNVTLSCEQNLNHDAMYWYRQDPGQGLRLIYYSQIVNDFQKGDIAEGYSVSREKKESFPLTVTSAQKNPTAFYLCASSIQANQPQHFGDGTRLSIL.